This T cell receptor beta chain was sequenced in a study of T cell changes during pregnancy in multiple sclerosis. CDR1 and CDR2 from the germline V gene are SGHTA and FQGNSA. This CDR3 spans 14 amino acids. V dropped 4 bases and J dropped 4; count of bases not matched to a gene: 6. Sequencing was performed with immunoSEQ multiplex PCR; in TCRdb, only in-frame clones are kept and a portion is missing. Among 65,000 to 80,000 clones, around nine tenths were seen once, and the ten largest hold around 1.4%. This chain links TRBV7-2 with TRBJ1-1, with 7 bases fitting TRBD1. The input for sequencing was peripheral blood, taken in the third trimester of pregnancy. The origin of this receptor is a female donor with multiple sclerosis, enrolled in a pregnancy study. The CDR3 region is CASSSLTGTTEAFF. CDR3 nucleotide sequence: TGTGCCAGCAGCTCCCTGACAGGGACCACTGAAGCTTTCTTT.